This T cell receptor beta chain is drawn from a study of cytomegalovirus exposure and HLA in healthy donors. J was trimmed by 2 bases and V by 3 bases; bases with no gene match: 9. CDR3 size: 18 residues. Germline V CDR1 and CDR2: MRHNA, SNTAGT. PCR involved 60 Vbeta and 13 Jbeta primers. Clones were read by immunoSEQ multiplex PCR, and TCRdb kept only the in-frame ones, dropping some. The data show roughly 200,000 clones, 79% seen once. This chain links TRBV6-4 with TRBJ1-5; 11 nucleotides line up with TRBD1. The origin of this receptor is a girl aged 5-17 years in good health and CMV-seropositive. The sample taken for sequencing was PBMCs. This CDR3 reads CASSEGQGAYLGNQPQHF. The DNA for the CDR3 is TGTGCCAGCAGTGAAGGACAGGGGGCTTATCTGGGCAATCAGCCCCAGCATTTT.